This entry lists 18 T cell receptor beta chains sequenced from one sample in a study of blood T cell repertoires in COVID-19. Libraries were prepared by immunoSEQ multiplex PCR; TCRdb keeps only in-frame clonotypes and omits some of them. The sample includes a few hundred thousand clones, under 90% of them seen just once. The source material was peripheral blood. The receptors here all came from a woman aged 35 to 49 who had recovered from COVID-19.

The chain recombines TRBV27 with TRBJ2-4; 9 bases are shared with TRBD2. Germline values: CDR1 MNHEY, CDR2 SMNVEV (reference sequence). V shed 3 bases and J 8 bases; nucleotides not matched to a gene: 2. CDR3 length: 13 amino acids. The CDR3 DNA reads as TGTGCCAGCAGTTTGCGGGAGGGGTACATTCAGTACTTC. Translated: CASSLREGYIQYF.

In its sample, this clone was seen once. The CDR3 region has the DNA TGTGCCAGCAGTGGTCGACAGGGGGTCTACGAGCAGTACTTC. This gives the protein CASSGRQGVYEQYF. This rearrangement joins TRBV28 to TRBJ2-7; 9 bases are a match to TRBD1. J gave up 3 bases and V 5 bases, and 5 bases lay outside the gene matches. The CDR3 covers 14 residues. The germline CDR1 and CDR2 sequences are MDHEN and SYDVKM.

The J gene is TRBJ2-3, the V gene TRBV11-2; a weak D match, TRBD1 (7 bases). This CDR3 region has 16 residues. Germline values: CDR1 SGHAT, CDR2 FQNNGV. The V end lost 5 bases, the J end lost 2 bases, and 17 bases lay between the germline ends. The CDR3, as DNA: TGTGCCAGCAGCATCAGGGGGGCAGGGAACACAGATACGCAGTATTTT. It codes for CASSIRGAGNTDTQYF.

The chain combines TRBV19 with TRBJ2-7, with a weak D call TRBD2 (6 bases). The V end lost 6 bases, the J end lost 0 bases, and 12 bases lay between the germline ends. The germline V gene encodes CDR1 LNHDA and CDR2 SQIVND (reference sequence). This CDR3 has 14 residues. CDR3 in DNA: TGTGCCAGTAGCGCGGGACGAGTCTCCTACGAGCAGTACTTC. Translating it yields CASSAGRVSYEQYF.

This chain joins TRBV4-2 and TRBJ2-1, with 14 bases fitting TRBD2. Germline V gene lookup returns CDR1 LGHNA and CDR2 YNFKEQ. CDR3 length equals 17 residues. The V segment lost 3 bases and the J segment 0 bases; nucleotides outside the gene matches: 1. CDR3 sequence reads: CASSQGLAGVSYNEQFF. The CDR3 DNA reads TGTGCCAGCAGCCAGGGACTAGCGGGAGTCTCCTACAATGAGCAGTTCTTC.

The J gene is TRBJ2-4, the V gene TRBV13; a weak D match, TRBD1 (5 bases). V was cut by 8 bases and J by 4 bases, with 12 bases left in between. Germline V CDR1 and CDR2: PRHDT, FYEKMQ (reference sequence). The CDR3 contains 13 residues. The CDR3 spells CASQAKGKNIQYF. CDR3 bases: TGTGCCAGCCAAGCTAAGGGGAAAAACATTCAGTACTTC.

This chain connects TRBV20-1 to TRBJ1-2, with no clear D. In germline, CDR1 is DFQATT, CDR2 SNEGSKA (reference sequence). V was clipped by 5 bases and J by 2 bases, with 6 bases between them. The CDR3 loop spans 11 amino acids. CDR3 nucleotide sequence: TGCAGTGCTCACAGCAACTATGGCTACACCTTC. Amino acids: CSAHSNYGYTF.

The chain carries TRBV28 and TRBJ2-1, with D maybe TRBD1 (5 bases). This CDR3 has 16 residues. Germline CDR1 and CDR2: MDHEN and SYDVKM. V gave up 10 bases and J gave up 0 bases, with 19 bases separating them. The CDR3 sequence is CATRVPQGPSYNEQFF. The CDR3 DNA reads TGTGCCACCAGAGTTCCTCAGGGTCCCTCCTACAATGAGCAGTTCTTC.

V gene TRBV24-1 combines with J gene TRBJ2-5; 10 nucleotides align to TRBD1. Germline CDR1 KGHDR, CDR2 SFDVKD. The V gene end was trimmed by 3 bases and the J gene end by 1 base; junction bases not matched to a gene: 1. This CDR3 has 15 residues. The CDR3 nucleotides are TGTGCCACCAGTGATCGGGACAGGGGCCAAGAGACCCAGTACTTC. Translating gives CATSDRDRGQETQYF.

The chain is built from TRBV30 and TRBJ1-1, with D tentatively TRBD1 (6 bases). V shed 4 bases and J shed 4 bases, with 10 bases lying between them. This CDR3 has 12 amino acids. Germline V gene sequence: CDR1 GTSNPN, CDR2 SVGIG (reference sequence). The CDR3 sequence: CAWKGVGTEAFF. CDR3 sequence (DNA): TGTGCCTGGAAGGGGGTTGGCACTGAAGCTTTCTTT.

This chain connects TRBV24-1 to TRBJ2-1; TRBD2 aligns across 12 bases. J gave up 8 bases and V 3 bases, and 7 bases lay outside the gene matches. The CDR3 length is 16 residues. Germline CDR1 reads KGHDR; CDR2 reads SFDVKD. The CDR3 DNA follows: TGTGCCACCAGTGATCACACTAGCGGGAGGATCGATGAGCAGTTCTTC. Protein product: CATSDHTSGRIDEQFF.

V gene TRBV29-1 combines with J gene TRBJ1-3; TRBD1 aligns across 9 bases. V lost 3 bases, J lost 1 base, and 4 bases stayed unmatched. The CDR3 is made up of 15 amino acids. The germline V gene encodes CDR1 SQVTM and CDR2 ANQGSEA. In DNA form, the CDR3 reads TGCAGCGTTGATTTAGACAGGGGGTCTGGAAACACCATATATTTT. This translates into CSVDLDRGSGNTIYF.

V gene TRBV19 combines with J gene TRBJ1-2; D gene ambiguous. The CDR3 spans 13 residues. Trimming removed 7 bases from V and 2 bases from J, with 11 bases in between. Looked up from germline, CDR1 is LNHDA and CDR2 is SQIVND (reference sequence). CDR3 coding DNA: TGTGCCAGTAACCCAGACGGGAACTATGGCTACACCTTC. This sequence encodes CASNPDGNYGYTF.

The rearrangement uses TRBV7-2 and TRBJ1-5; possible D gene TRBD1, 5 bases. Trimming removed 5 bases at V and 5 bases at J, with 16 bases between. The CDR3 runs to 15 residues. Germline assignment: CDR1 SGHTA and CDR2 FQGNSA. Here the CDR3 DNA reads TGTGCCAGCAGCCAGGGAGGGAACATCGATCAGCCCCAGCATTTT. This codes for CASSQGGNIDQPQHF.

There are a few counts of this clone. The J gene is TRBJ2-1, the V gene TRBV4-2, with 9 bases lining up with TRBD2. The CDR3 is 16 amino acids. Germline V gene sequence: CDR1 LGHNA, CDR2 YNFKEQ. The trim removed 1 base at V and 4 bases at J, leaving 5 bases unmatched. CDR3 protein: CASSQGLAGKYNEQFF. The DNA of the CDR3 is TGTGCCAGCAGCCAAGGTCTAGCGGGGAAATACAATGAGCAGTTCTTC.

This chain uses TRBV6-5 with TRBJ1-2, with D tentatively TRBD1 (5 bases). The germline gives CDR1 MNHEY, CDR2 SVGAGI. CDR3 length: 16 residues. V shed 2 bases and J shed 7 bases, with 20 bases lying between them. The CDR3 sequence is CASSYQETPRRGGYTF. The CDR3 DNA follows: TGTGCCAGCAGTTACCAGGAGACTCCGAGAAGGGGTGGCTACACCTTC.

The V gene is TRBV28, the J gene TRBJ2-1; 12 bases match TRBD2. CDR3 length: 14 residues. Germline V gene lookup returns CDR1 MDHEN and CDR2 SYDVKM. The J segment lost 7 bases and the V segment lost 5 bases, leaving 3 bases of the junction unmatched. The CDR3 nucleotides are TGTGCCAGCAGTCCCGGGACTAGCGGGAATGAGCAGTTCTTC. Translation: CASSPGTSGNEQFF.

This clone appeared a single time. CDR3 region: CASKRGQGDGYTF. The CDR3 region has the DNA TGTGCCAGCAAGCGCGGACAGGGGGATGGCTACACCTTC. The chain carries TRBV6-5 and TRBJ1-2; 10 bases map to TRBD1. Germline CDR1 is MNHEY and CDR2 is SVGAGI. The junction had 5 bases not matched to a gene; V was cut back by 7 bases and J by 6 bases. This CDR3 has 13 residues.